This T cell receptor (beta chain) is from a study of T-cell memory formation after mild COVID-19. Whole-study results and caveats: Among CD4+ contracting clones, most were CM and EM, and CD8+ ones EMRA. Clones that contracted from day 15 to 85 were balanced CD4/CD8, while later expanders leaned CD4+.

Using its own MiXCR run on the 5' RACE reads, TCRdb lists one record per CDR3 protein. The sample holds a few hundred thousand distinct CDR3 sequences, around 26% seen once. This clonotype showed up just a few times. The antigen is unknown. The CDR3 contains 13 residues. From germline, CDR1 is DFQATT and CDR2 SNEGSKA (reference sequence). Between the trimmed V and J ends, which lost 3 bases and 4 bases, there was a span of 10 bases. This rearrangement joins TRBV20-1 to TRBJ2-1; D is perhaps TRBD1 (6 bases). The sequenced sample was PBMCs or a T cell subset sorted from them (not recorded which). The TCR originated in an adult woman who had mild COVID-19 (a few samples of this study predate the infection). Cell type and time point are not known. CDR3 amino acids: CSASNRVYNEQFF. For the CDR3, the DNA is TGCAGTGCTAGTAACAGGGTTTACAATGAGCAGTTCTTC.